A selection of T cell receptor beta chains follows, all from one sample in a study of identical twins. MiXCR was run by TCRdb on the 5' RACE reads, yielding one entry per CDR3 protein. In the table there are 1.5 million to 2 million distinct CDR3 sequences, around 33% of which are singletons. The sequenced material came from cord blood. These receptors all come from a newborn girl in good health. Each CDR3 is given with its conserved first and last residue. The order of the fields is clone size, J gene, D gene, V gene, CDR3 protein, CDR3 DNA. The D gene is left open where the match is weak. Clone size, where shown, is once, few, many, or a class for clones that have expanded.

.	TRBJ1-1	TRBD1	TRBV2	CASSGQGRETEAFF	TGTGCCAGCAGCGGACAGGGGCGCGAGACTGAAGCTTTCTTT
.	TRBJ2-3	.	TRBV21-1	CASSESGGAVDTDTQYF	TGTGCCAGCAGCGAAAGCGGGGGGGCCGTGGATACAGATACGCAGTATTTT
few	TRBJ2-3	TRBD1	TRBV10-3	CAISQYGQGADTQYF	TGTGCCATCAGTCAATACGGACAGGGCGCAGATACGCAGTATTTT
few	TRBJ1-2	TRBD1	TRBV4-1	CASSQEGTGNYGYTF	TGCGCCAGCAGCCAAGAGGGGACAGGGAACTATGGCTACACCTTC
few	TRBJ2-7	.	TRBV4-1	CASSATTAYEQYF	TGCGCCAGCAGCGCGACTACGGCCTACGAGCAGTACTTC
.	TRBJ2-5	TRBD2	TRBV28	CASSDRDYGETQYF	TGTGCCAGCAGTGACCGGGACTACGGGGAGACCCAGTACTTC
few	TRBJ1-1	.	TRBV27	CASSPRGLSTEAFF	TGTGCCAGCAGTCCCCGAGGTTTGAGCACTGAAGCTTTCTTT
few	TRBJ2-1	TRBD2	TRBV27	CASSIWTSGGIHEQFF	TGTGCCAGCAGTATATGGACTAGCGGGGGTATTCATGAGCAGTTCTTC
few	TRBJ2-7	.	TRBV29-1	CSVEALFPRGGNYEQYF	TGCAGCGTTGAAGCCTTGTTTCCGAGAGGGGGAAACTACGAGCAGTACTTC
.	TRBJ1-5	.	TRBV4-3	CASSQEQNQPQHF	TGCGCCAGCAGCCAAGAACAGAATCAGCCCCAGCATTTT
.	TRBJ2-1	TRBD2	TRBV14	CASSRTGTSPYNEQFF	TGTGCCAGCAGCCGAACCGGGACTAGCCCGTACAATGAGCAGTTCTTC
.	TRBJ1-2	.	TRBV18	CASSPRTAYYGYTF	TGTGCCAGCTCACCACGGACAGCCTACTATGGCTACACCTTC
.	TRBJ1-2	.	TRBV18	CASSPLGHPYGYTF	TGTGCCAGCTCACCTTTAGGACACCCCTATGGCTACACCTTC
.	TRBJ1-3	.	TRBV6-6	CASRDDISGNTIYF	TGTGCCAGCAGAGATGACATCTCTGGAAACACCATATATTTT
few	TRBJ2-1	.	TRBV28	CASSVVQYNEQFF	TGTGCCAGCAGTGTTGTTCAGTACAATGAGCAGTTCTTC
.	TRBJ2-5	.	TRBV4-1	CASSQEGRRETQYF	TGCGCCAGCAGCCAAGAGGGCCGACGAGAGACCCAGTACTTC
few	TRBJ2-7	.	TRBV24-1	CATANKGSYEQYF	TGTGCCACCGCTAATAAGGGCTCCTACGAGCAGTACTTC
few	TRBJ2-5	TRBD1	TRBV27	CASSLFRGLQTQYF	TGTGCCAGCAGTTTATTCAGGGGGCTACAGACCCAGTACTTC
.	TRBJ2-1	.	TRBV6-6	CASSSRSRSSYNEQFF	TGTGCCAGCAGTTCTCGCTCCCGCAGCTCCTACAATGAGCAGTTCTTC
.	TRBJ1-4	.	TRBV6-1	CASSRSITSPTNEKLFF	TGTGCCAGCAGCCGATCGATTACTAGCCCAACTAATGAAAAACTGTTTTTT
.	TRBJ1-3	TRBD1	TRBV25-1	CASSVTGGPGNTIYF	TGTGCCAGCAGTGTGACAGGGGGCCCTGGAAACACCATATATTTT
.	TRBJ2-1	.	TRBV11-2	CASSPPPWNEQFF	TGTGCCAGCAGCCCCCCCCCCTGGAATGAGCAGTTCTTC
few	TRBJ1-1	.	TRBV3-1	CASSQESQGRTEAFF	TGTGCCAGCAGCCAAGAATCACAGGGAAGGACTGAAGCTTTCTTT
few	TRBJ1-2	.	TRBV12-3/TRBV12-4	CASSLPTEGDYGYTF	TGTGCCAGCAGTCTACCGACAGAGGGGGACTATGGCTACACCTTC
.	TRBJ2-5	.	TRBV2	CASIGGLVNEQYF	TGTGCCAGCATCGGTGGGCTAGTCAATGAGCAGTACTTC
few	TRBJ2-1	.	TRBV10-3	CAIRPTSYNEQFF	TGTGCCATCAGACCGACTAGCTACAATGAGCAGTTCTTC
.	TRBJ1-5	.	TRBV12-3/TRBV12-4	CASTVDGTISPRPQHF	TGTGCCAGCACCGTGGACGGAACTATCAGCCCCAGGCCCCAGCATTTT
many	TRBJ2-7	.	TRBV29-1	CSVAGDGYEQYF	TGCAGCGTTGCAGGGGATGGCTACGAGCAGTACTTC
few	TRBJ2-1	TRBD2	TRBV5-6	CASSWTSYYNEQFF	TGTGCCAGCAGCTGGACTAGCTACTACAATGAGCAGTTCTTC
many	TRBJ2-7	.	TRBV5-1	CASLGLDSEQYF	TGCGCCAGTCTGGGCCTGGACAGTGAGCAGTACTTC
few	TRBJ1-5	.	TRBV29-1	CSVDMGGGQPQHF	TGCAGCGTAGACATGGGAGGAGGTCAGCCCCAGCATTTT
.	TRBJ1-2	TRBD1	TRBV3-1	CASSQGGQGRGYTF	TGTGCCAGCAGCCAAGGAGGACAGGGGAGAGGCTACACCTTC
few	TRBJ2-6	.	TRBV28	CASNPSAGTSGANVLTF	TGTGCCAGCAACCCTTCGGCGGGAACATCTGGGGCCAACGTCCTGACTTTC
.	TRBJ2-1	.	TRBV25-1	CASSDHGRSSYNEQFF	TGTGCCAGCAGTGATCACGGACGTAGTTCCTACAATGAGCAGTTCTTC
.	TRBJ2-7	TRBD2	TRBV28	CASSLLIWASGLPNEQYF	TGTGCCAGCAGTTTACTAATATGGGCTAGCGGTCTCCCCAATGAGCAGTACTTC
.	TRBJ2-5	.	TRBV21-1	CASSKTWGLAVETQYF	TGTGCCAGCAGCAAAACGTGGGGACTAGCAGTAGAGACCCAGTACTTC
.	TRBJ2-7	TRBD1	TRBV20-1	CSARNRGSGEQYF	TGCAGTGCTAGGAACAGGGGGTCGGGGGAGCAGTACTTC
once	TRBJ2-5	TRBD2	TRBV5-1	CASSLAGGPQNQETQYF	TGCGCCAGCAGCTTAGCGGGGGGGCCCCAGAACCAAGAGACCCAGTACTTC
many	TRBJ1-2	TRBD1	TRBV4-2	CASSQGTRGLTGGAIYGYTF	TGTGCCAGCAGCCAAGGGACACGAGGTCTAACAGGGGGTGCTATCTATGGCTACACCTTC
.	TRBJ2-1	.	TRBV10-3	CAISESTAANNEQFF	TGTGCCATCAGTGAGTCGACTGCAGCCAACAATGAGCAGTTCTTC
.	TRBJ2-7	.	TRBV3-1	CASSQPATYEQYF	TGTGCCAGCAGCCAACCGGCAACCTACGAGCAGTACTTC
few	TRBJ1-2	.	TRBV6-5	CASSYRDRRGYTF	TGTGCCAGCAGTTACAGGGACCGTCGGGGCTACACCTTC
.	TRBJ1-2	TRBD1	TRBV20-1	CSARGQGAHYGYTF	TGCAGTGCTAGAGGACAGGGGGCGCACTATGGCTACACCTTC
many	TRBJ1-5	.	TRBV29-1	CSAIEGDSNQPQHF	TGCAGCGCGATTGAGGGGGATTCCAATCAGCCCCAGCATTTT
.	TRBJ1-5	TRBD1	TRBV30	CAWSVQGGHQPQHF	TGTGCCTGGAGTGTACAGGGGGGGCATCAGCCCCAGCATTTT
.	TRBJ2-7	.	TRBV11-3	CASSLGTLPYNEQYF	TGTGCCAGCAGCTTGGGGACTTTACCCTACAATGAGCAGTACTTC
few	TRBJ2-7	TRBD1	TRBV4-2	CASSQTGGNYEQYF	TGTGCCAGCAGCCAAACAGGGGGGAACTACGAGCAGTACTTC
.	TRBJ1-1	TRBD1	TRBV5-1	CASSLTTGQAAFF	TGCGCCAGCAGCTTAACCACGGGACAGGCAGCTTTCTTT
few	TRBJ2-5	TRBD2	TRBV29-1	CSVFGLAGEDEQYF	TGCAGCGTTTTTGGACTAGCGGGAGAAGATGAGCAGTACTTC
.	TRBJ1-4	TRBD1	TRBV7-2	CASGDRGREKLFF	TGTGCCAGCGGGGACAGGGGGAGAGAAAAACTGTTTTTT
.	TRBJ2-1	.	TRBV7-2	CASSLFRGTPYNEQFF	TGTGCCAGCAGCTTATTTCGCGGGACGCCTTACAATGAGCAGTTCTTC
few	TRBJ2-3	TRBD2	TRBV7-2	CASSFSGTTLADTQYF	TGTGCCAGCAGCTTTAGCGGGACCACCCTCGCAGATACGCAGTATTTT
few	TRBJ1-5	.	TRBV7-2	CASSSAGIDQPQHF	TGTGCCAGCAGCTCGGCAGGGATCGATCAGCCCCAGCATTTT
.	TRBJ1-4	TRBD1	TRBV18	CASSLQATGKSEKLFF	TGTGCCAGCTCACTCCAAGCGACAGGGAAGAGTGAAAAACTGTTTTTT
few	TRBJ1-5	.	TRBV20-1	CSARDPLNSNQPQHF	TGCAGTGCTAGAGATCCCTTAAATAGCAATCAGCCCCAGCATTTT
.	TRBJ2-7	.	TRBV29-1	CSVEHSPYEQYF	TGCAGCGTCGAGCACAGCCCCTACGAGCAGTACTTC
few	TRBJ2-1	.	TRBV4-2	CASSQDYVGVADNEQFF	TGTGCCAGCAGCCAAGACTATGTGGGAGTGGCCGACAATGAGCAGTTCTTC